The 26 T cell receptor beta chains below all came from one sample that was sequenced in a study of memory CD4+ T cells and cytomegalovirus serostatus. Clones were read by immunoSEQ multiplex PCR, and TCRdb kept only the in-frame ones, dropping some. This sample has approximately 40,000 clones, with over 65% found just once. The sort gate was single viable CD3+CD4+CD8-CD45RO+ cells for memory CD4+ T cells. The sample taken for sequencing was memory CD4+ T cells from blood. Source of these receptors: an adult in good health and CMV-seronegative.

The genes are TRBV5-1 and TRBJ2-7, with 9 bases lining up with TRBD2. Germline values: CDR1 SGHRS, CDR2 YFSETQ. The ends lost 0 bases at V and 11 bases at J; junction bases unmatched: 9. The CDR3 runs 14 residues. The CDR3 DNA follows: TGCGCCAGCAGCTTGGAGAGCGGGGGGCCCCTGGAGTACTTC. This sequence encodes CASSLESGGPLEYF.

V and J are TRBV29-1 and TRBJ2-7; TRBD1 matches at 8 bases. Germline CDR1 and CDR2: SQVTM and ANQGSEA. V shed 6 bases, J shed 8 bases, and the junction held 12 bases outside the gene matches. The CDR3 is made up of 13 amino acids. The CDR3: CSVTDRVGEKQYF. As DNA, the CDR3 is TGCAGCGTAACGGACAGGGTCGGTGAAAAGCAGTACTTC.

This clone has only a few counts. The chain has TRBV7-8 and TRBJ2-6; the match to TRBD2 covers 9 bases. V lost 8 bases, J lost 0 bases, and 8 bases stayed unmatched. In germline, CDR1 is SGHVS, CDR2 FQNEAQ. The CDR3 covers 17 residues. DNA of the CDR3: TGTGCCAGCGACCACCGCGGGGGGGACTCTGGGGCCAACGTCCTGACTTTC. This encodes CASDHRGGDSGANVLTF.

V gene TRBV20-1 combines with J gene TRBJ2-7; D might be TRBD1 (5 bases). CDR1 and CDR2 (germline): DFQATT, SNEGSKA (reference sequence). The CDR3 has 11 amino acids. Trimming removed 4 bases at V and 7 bases at J, with 11 bases between. As DNA, the CDR3 is TGCAGTGCTACAGGGTCGCGGGAGCAGTACTTC. It is translated as CSATGSREQYF.

V gene TRBV4-1 combines with J gene TRBJ2-1; TRBD1 is a possible D gene (7 bases). The V end was cut by 1 base, the J end by 7 bases, with 17 bases between. This CDR3 has 16 residues. The V gene's germline CDR1 is MGHRA and CDR2 YSYEKL. The DNA for the CDR3 is TGCGCCAGCAGCCAAGGGAGGGACAGAGCTAGGAATGAGCAGTTCTTC. It is translated as CASSQGRDRARNEQFF.

The chain employs TRBV29-1 and TRBJ1-4, with D hard to call. The CDR3 runs to 11 residues. Trimming stripped 3 bases from V and 6 bases from J, with 5 bases between. Per the germline V gene, CDR1 is SQVTM and CDR2 is ANQGSEA. In DNA form, the CDR3 reads TGCAGCGTTGAGGCAGATGAAAAACTGTTTTTT. This codes for CSVEADEKLFF.

This clone is a singleton in its sample. This chain links TRBV28 with TRBJ2-2, with 10 bases fitting TRBD1. Germline CDR1 MDHEN, CDR2 SYDVKM. The V segment lost 5 bases and the J segment 4 bases; nucleotides outside the gene matches: 13. The CDR3 contains 18 residues. The CDR3 sequence: CASSPPRQGARATGELFF. The CDR3 coding sequence is TGTGCCAGCAGTCCGCCCCGACAGGGGGCACGGGCCACCGGGGAGCTGTTTTTT.

This chain joins TRBV30 and TRBJ1-5; D remains ambiguous. CDR1 is GTSNPN, CDR2 SVGIG, per germline (reference sequence). Trimming stripped 2 bases from V and 5 bases from J, with 10 bases between. CDR3 length: 13 amino acids. CDR3 nucleotide sequence: TGTGCCTGGAGTCTCCAGTCTTATCAGCCCCAGCATTTT. Translating it yields CAWSLQSYQPQHF.

V gene TRBV5-5 combines with J gene TRBJ2-7; D is unresolved. The CDR3 is made up of 13 amino acids. V was clipped by 4 bases and J by 4 bases, with 12 bases between them. CDR1 is SGHKS, CDR2 YYEKEE, per germline (reference sequence). The CDR3 protein is CASSAPDGYEQYF. As DNA, the CDR3 is TGTGCCAGCAGCGCCCCCGACGGGTACGAGCAGTACTTC. Full variable domain (remainder filled in from reference TRBV5-5 and TRBJ2-7): DAGVTQSPTHLIKTRGQQVTLRCSPISGHKSVSWYQQVLGQGPQFIFQYYEKEERGRGNFPDRFSARQFPNYSSELNVNALLLGDSALYLCASSAPDGYEQYFGPGTRLTVT.

This chain links TRBV7-8 with TRBJ1-4, with a possible D match to TRBD1 (5 bases). This CDR3 is built from 15 residues. Germline CDR1 and CDR2: SGHVS and FQNEAQ. V was trimmed by 4 bases and J by 0 bases, leaving 9 bases between them. This chain's CDR3 is CASSSGGTTNEKLFF. The CDR3 DNA is TGTGCCAGCAGCTCGGGGGGGACAACTAATGAAAAACTGTTTTTT.

The count of this clone is one. This chain links TRBV6-5 with TRBJ1-2, with a tentative D call TRBD1 (5 bases). CDR1 and CDR2 (germline): MNHEY, SVGAGI. The CDR3 totals 12 residues. The ends were cut back, 6 bases at V and 2 bases at J, with 7 bases in the middle. The CDR3 DNA reads as TGTGCCAGCAGGAGACAGAACTATGGCTACACCTTC. Its protein product is CASRRQNYGYTF.

J is TRBJ2-5 and V is TRBV7-3; D remains unclear. Looked up from germline, CDR1 is SGHTA and CDR2 is FQGTGA. V was shortened by 5 bases and J by 2 bases, with 9 bases between the two germline ends. The CDR3 runs 13 residues. The CDR3 DNA reads as TGTGCCAGCAGCCCCCGACATCAAGAGACCCAGTACTTC. It is translated as CASSPRHQETQYF.

The V and J genes are TRBV4-2 and TRBJ2-5; the match to TRBD2 covers 8 bases. Germline V gene sequence: CDR1 LGHNA, CDR2 YNFKEQ. The CDR3 is made up of 17 amino acids. V was clipped by 5 bases and J by 1 base; unmatched bases: 12. CDR3 residues: CASSTYEAGGFQETQYF. The CDR3 DNA follows: TGTGCCAGCAGCACCTATGAGGCGGGGGGCTTCCAAGAGACCCAGTACTTC.

The chain combines TRBV5-6 with TRBJ2-5; 7 bases are a match to TRBD2. CDR3 size: 14 residues. Losses at the gene ends were 0 bases for V and 6 bases for J; bases not matched to a gene: 5. The germline CDR1 and CDR2 sequences are SGHDT and YYEEEE. The CDR3 coding sequence is TGTGCCAGCAGCTTGGGTCGGGGGGTAAAGACCCAGTACTTC. Protein product: CASSLGRGVKTQYF.

Only one count was recorded for this clone. The rearrangement uses TRBV28 and TRBJ2-7, with D tentatively TRBD1 (5 bases). Trimming stripped 7 bases from V and 3 bases from J, with 7 bases between. The CDR3 consists of 11 residues. Germline V gene data show CDR1 as MDHEN and CDR2 as SYDVKM. The CDR3 spells CASTQGYEQYF. In nucleotides, the CDR3 is TGTGCCAGCACCCAGGGCTACGAGCAGTACTTC.

The chain joins TRBV5-4 to TRBJ2-5; D possibly corresponds to TRBD2 (7 bases). The CDR3 is 15 amino acids. With 4 bases removed from V and 4 bases from J, the gap between germline ends came to 17 bases. The germline V gene encodes CDR1 SGHNT and CDR2 YYREEE (reference sequence). The CDR3 loop reads CASSEDSGGRETQYF. The DNA for the CDR3 is TGTGCCAGCAGCGAAGACTCGGGGGGCCGAGAGACCCAGTACTTC.

The chain employs TRBV7-2 and TRBJ1-6; 10 nucleotides line up with TRBD1. Germline V gene lookup returns CDR1 SGHTA and CDR2 FQGNSA. The V segment lost 2 bases and the J segment 10 bases; nucleotides outside the gene matches: 5. This CDR3 comprises 15 residues. The CDR3 DNA reads TGTGCCAGCAGCTTAATCGACAGGGGGCGATCACCCCTCCACTTT. Protein product: CASSLIDRGRSPLHF.

This sequence joins TRBV2 and TRBJ2-3; the D is unclear. CDR1 SNHLY and CDR2 FYNNEI come from the germline V gene. Deletions cut 1 base from V and 1 base from J, with 12 bases between. CDR3 size: 16 residues. CDR3: CASSEEGRSGTDTQYF. CDR3 nucleotides: TGTGCCAGCAGTGAAGAGGGCCGCTCCGGCACAGATACGCAGTATTTT.

The chain joins TRBV14 to TRBJ2-5; D is uncertain. The V end was cut by 0 bases, the J end by 2 bases, with 10 bases between. CDR1 and CDR2 (germline): SGHDN, FVKESK. The CDR3 loop spans 15 amino acids. The CDR3 DNA follows: TGTGCCAGCAGCCAAGACAGACCCCCGCAAGAGACCCAGTACTTC. Encoded protein: CASSQDRPPQETQYF.

The CDR3 loop is CASSLAQGALQETQYF. The CDR3 bases are TGCGCCAGCAGCTTGGCCCAGGGGGCCCTCCAAGAGACCCAGTACTTC. V usage is TRBV5-1 and J usage is TRBJ2-5; 8 bases align to TRBD1. Germline assignment: CDR1 SGHRS and CDR2 YFSETQ. This CDR3 has 16 residues. Germline trimming cut 0 bases from V and 1 base from J; bases unmatched to any gene: 5.

Comment on this clone: Within the sample, other DNA sequences also encode this same CDR3. The V call is TRBV7-2, the J call TRBJ2-7; D is unclear. The CDR3 loop spans 13 amino acids. Germline V gene sequence: CDR1 SGHTA, CDR2 FQGNSA. Trimming took 3 bases from V and 2 from J, leaving 8 bases between them. The CDR3 DNA is TGTGCCAGCAGCTTTGGCGGAACCTACGAGCAGTACTTC. Amino acids: CASSFGGTYEQYF.

The CDR3, as DNA: TGTGCCAGCAGTGAATGGGGCGGGGGGTCCTACGAGCAGTACTTC. This codes for CASSEWGGGSYEQYF. V usage is TRBV6-1 and J usage is TRBJ2-7, with TRBD2 matching 8 bases. The CDR3 is made up of 15 amino acids. The V and J ends lost 2 bases and 1 base, in that order; junction bases with no gene match: 4. Germline V gives CDR1 MNHNS, CDR2 SASEGT.

The rearrangement joins TRBV7-9 to TRBJ2-5, with 14 nucleotides matching TRBD2. V lost 5 bases, J lost 4 bases, and 12 bases stayed unmatched. The CDR3 has 18 amino acids. Germline lookup yields CDR1 SEHNR and CDR2 FQNEAQ (reference sequence). The CDR3: CASSLTPGLAGGSETQYF. As DNA, the CDR3 is TGTGCCAGCAGCCTAACACCCGGACTAGCGGGGGGCTCAGAGACCCAGTACTTC.

The chain joins TRBV10-3 to TRBJ1-5; 8 positions match TRBD1. The V and J ends lost 8 bases and 6 bases, in that order; junction bases with no gene match: 3. Germline assignment: CDR1 ENHRY and CDR2 SYGVKD. CDR3 length: 12 amino acids. CDR3 residues: CAIQGAGQPQHF. The CDR3 nucleotides read TGTGCCATCCAGGGGGCAGGTCAGCCCCAGCATTTT.

The chain has TRBV10-3 and TRBJ1-5, with a weak D call TRBD1 (5 bases). The V and J ends lost 2 bases and 2 bases respectively, with 10 bases between them. CDR3 length: 15 residues. Germline V gene data show CDR1 as ENHRY and CDR2 as SYGVKD. CDR3 sequence reads: CAISEAGAGNQPQHF. CDR3 nucleotide sequence: TGTGCCATCAGTGAGGCCGGGGCCGGCAATCAGCCCCAGCATTTT.

This clone was counted a few times. The chain has TRBV7-6 and TRBJ2-3; D might be TRBD2 (5 bases). The germline CDR1 and CDR2 sequences are SGHVS and FNYEAQ. The CDR3 totals 13 residues. Trimming took 5 bases from V and 5 from J, leaving 11 bases between them. The CDR3 loop is CASSLGRGDTQYF. The CDR3 nucleotides are TGTGCCAGCAGCCTAGGCCGGGGAGATACGCAGTATTTT.